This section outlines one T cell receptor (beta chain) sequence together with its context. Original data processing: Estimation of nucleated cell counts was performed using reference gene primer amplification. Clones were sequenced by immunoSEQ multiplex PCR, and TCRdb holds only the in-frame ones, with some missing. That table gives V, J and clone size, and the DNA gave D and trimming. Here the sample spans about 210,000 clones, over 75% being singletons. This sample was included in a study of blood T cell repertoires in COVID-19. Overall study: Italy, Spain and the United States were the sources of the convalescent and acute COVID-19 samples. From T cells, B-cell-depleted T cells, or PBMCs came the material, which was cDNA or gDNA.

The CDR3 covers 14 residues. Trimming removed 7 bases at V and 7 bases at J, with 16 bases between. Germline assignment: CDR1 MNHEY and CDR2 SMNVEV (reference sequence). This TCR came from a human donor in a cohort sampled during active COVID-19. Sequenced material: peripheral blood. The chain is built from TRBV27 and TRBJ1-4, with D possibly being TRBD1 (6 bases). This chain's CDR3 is CASTAQGPGEKLFF. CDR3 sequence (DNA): TGTGCCAGCACCGCGCAGGGGCCCGGTGAAAAACTGTTTTTT.